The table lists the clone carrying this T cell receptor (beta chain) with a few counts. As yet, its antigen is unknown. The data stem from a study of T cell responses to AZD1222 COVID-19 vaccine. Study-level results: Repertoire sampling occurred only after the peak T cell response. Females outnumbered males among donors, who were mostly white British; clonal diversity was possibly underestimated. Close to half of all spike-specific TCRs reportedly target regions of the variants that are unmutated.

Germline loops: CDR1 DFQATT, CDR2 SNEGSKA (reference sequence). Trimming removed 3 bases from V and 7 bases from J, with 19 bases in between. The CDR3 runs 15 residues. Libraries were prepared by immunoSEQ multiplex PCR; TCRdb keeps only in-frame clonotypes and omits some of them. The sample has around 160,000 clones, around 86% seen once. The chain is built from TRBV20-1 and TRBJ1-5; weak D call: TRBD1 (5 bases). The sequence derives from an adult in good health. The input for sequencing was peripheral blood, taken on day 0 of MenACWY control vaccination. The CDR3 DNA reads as TGCAGTGCTAGTCTAGGGGCTGATGGCGGACAGCCCCAGCATTTT. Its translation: CSASLGADGGQPQHF.